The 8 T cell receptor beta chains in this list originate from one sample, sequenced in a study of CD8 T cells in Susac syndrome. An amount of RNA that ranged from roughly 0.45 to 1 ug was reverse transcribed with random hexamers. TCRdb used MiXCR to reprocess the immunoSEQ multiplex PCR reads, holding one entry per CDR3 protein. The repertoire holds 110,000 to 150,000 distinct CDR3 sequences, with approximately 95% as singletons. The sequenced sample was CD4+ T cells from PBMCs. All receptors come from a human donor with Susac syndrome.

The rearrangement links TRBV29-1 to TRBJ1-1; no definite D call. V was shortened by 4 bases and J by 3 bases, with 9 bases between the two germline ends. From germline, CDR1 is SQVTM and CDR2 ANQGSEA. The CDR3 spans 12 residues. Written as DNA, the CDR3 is TGCAGCGTTGTAACTATTGACACTGAAGCTTTCTTT. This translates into CSVVTIDTEAFF.

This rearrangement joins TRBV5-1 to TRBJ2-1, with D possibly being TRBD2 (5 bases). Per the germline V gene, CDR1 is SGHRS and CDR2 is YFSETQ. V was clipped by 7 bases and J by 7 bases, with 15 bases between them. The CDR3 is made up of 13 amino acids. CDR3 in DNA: TGCGCCAGCTCTCCAAGTTGGGAGAATGAGCAGTTCTTC. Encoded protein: CASSPSWENEQFF.

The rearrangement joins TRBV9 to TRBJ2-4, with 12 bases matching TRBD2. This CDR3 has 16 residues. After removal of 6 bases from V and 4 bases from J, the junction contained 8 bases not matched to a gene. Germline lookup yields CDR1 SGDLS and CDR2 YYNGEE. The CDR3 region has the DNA TGTGCCAGCACTCGTCCTGGACTAGCGGGAAAAAACATTCAGTACTTC. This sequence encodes CASTRPGLAGKNIQYF. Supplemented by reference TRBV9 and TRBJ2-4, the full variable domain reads DSGVTQTPKHLITATGQRVTLRCSPRSGDLSVYWYQQSLDQGLQFLIQYYNGEERAKGNILERFSAQQFPDLHSELNLSSLELGDSALYFCASTRPGLAGKNIQYFGAGTRLSVL.

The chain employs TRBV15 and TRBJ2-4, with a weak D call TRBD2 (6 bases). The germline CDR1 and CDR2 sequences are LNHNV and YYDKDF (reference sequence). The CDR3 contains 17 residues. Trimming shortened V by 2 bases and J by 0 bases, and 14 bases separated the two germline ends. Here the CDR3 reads CATSRSPRGIAKNIQYF. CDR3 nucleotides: TGTGCCACCAGCAGAAGCCCTCGGGGGATAGCCAAAAACATTCAGTACTTC.

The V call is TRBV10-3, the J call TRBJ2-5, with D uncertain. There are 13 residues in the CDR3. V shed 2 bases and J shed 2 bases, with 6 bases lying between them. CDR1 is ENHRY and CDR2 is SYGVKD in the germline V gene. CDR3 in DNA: TGTGCCATCAGTGAGGGGCGGCAAGAGACCCAGTACTTC. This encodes CAISEGRQETQYF.

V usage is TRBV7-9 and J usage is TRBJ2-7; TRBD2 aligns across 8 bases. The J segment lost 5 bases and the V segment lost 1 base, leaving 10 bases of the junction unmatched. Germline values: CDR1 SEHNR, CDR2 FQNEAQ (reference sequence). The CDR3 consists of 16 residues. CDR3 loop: CASSLGSSGSLNEQYF. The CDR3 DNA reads TGTGCCAGCAGCTTAGGATCCAGCGGGAGTTTGAACGAGCAGTACTTC.

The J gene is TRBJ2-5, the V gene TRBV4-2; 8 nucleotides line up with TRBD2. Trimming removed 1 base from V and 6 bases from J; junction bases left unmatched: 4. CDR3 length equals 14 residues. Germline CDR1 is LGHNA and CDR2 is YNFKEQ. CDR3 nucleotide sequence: TGTGCCAGCAGCCAAGCAGCGGGGGAACAGACCCAGTACTTC. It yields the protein CASSQAAGEQTQYF.

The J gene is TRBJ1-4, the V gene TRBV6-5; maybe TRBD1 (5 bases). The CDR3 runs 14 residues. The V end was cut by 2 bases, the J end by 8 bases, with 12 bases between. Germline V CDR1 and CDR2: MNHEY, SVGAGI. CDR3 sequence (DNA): TGTGCCAGCAGTTACAATGGACAACAAGAAAAACTGTTTTTT. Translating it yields CASSYNGQQEKLFF.